This TCR beta chain was sequenced for a study of cytomegalovirus exposure and HLA in healthy donors. It was with 60 Vbeta and 13 Jbeta primers that the PCR ran. Measured with immunoSEQ multiplex PCR; TCRdb has only the in-frame clones, and not every one. In the table there are 130,000 or so clones, about three fifths of which are singletons. The CDR3 covers 18 residues. This receptor was obtained from a middle-aged woman in good health and CMV-seropositive. The rearrangement links TRBV12-2 to TRBJ1-1; TRBD1, as called in the table, went unchecked against the DNA. TRBV12-2 is a documented pseudogene. What was sequenced was PBMCs. Here the CDR3 DNA reads TGTGCAAGTCGCGGAAGGGACAGATCGCGGGGCCGGGACACTGAAGCTTTCTTT. It yields the protein CASRGRDRSRGRDTEAFF.